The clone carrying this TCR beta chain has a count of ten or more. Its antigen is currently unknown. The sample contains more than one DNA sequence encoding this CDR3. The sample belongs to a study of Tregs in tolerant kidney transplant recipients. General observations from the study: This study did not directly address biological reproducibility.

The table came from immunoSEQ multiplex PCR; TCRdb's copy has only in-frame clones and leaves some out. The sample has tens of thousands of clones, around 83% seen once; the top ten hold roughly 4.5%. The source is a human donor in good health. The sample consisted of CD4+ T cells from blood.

CDR3 sequence: CASSLRTSGSTGELFF. CDR3 coding DNA: TGCGCCAGCAGCTTGAGGACTAGCGGGAGCACCGGGGAGCTGTTTTTT. This sequence joins TRBV5-1 and TRBJ2-2; 13 bases align to TRBD2. Trimming cost V 1 base and J 4 bases; bases outside gene matches: 1. There are 16 residues in the CDR3. The germline CDR1 and CDR2 sequences are SGHRS and YFSETQ.